This T cell receptor beta chain was profiled in a study of T-cell reconstitution after alpha-beta-depleted transplantation in children. This clonotype was counted a few times. The CDR3 covers 14 residues. V was pared by 7 bases and J by 5 bases, with 8 bases of the junction left unmatched. Germline V gene data show CDR1 as SQVTM and CDR2 as ANQGSEA. Preparation of the TCRbeta library used unique molecular identifiers. Each CDR3 protein is one row after TCRdb ran MiXCR on the PCR reads. Here the sample spans roughly 500,000 distinct CDR3 sequences, approximately 32% being singletons. The TCR sequence derives from a human donor who donated a stem cell graft to a child with aplastic anemia. This material consisted of PBMCs from the stem cell graft donor, taken from the stem cell graft. V usage is TRBV29-1 and J usage is TRBJ2-3; 11 bases map to TRBD2. CDR3 region: CSGTGLAAKDTQYF. The CDR3 DNA is TGCAGCGGGACGGGACTAGCGGCAAAAGATACGCAGTATTTT.